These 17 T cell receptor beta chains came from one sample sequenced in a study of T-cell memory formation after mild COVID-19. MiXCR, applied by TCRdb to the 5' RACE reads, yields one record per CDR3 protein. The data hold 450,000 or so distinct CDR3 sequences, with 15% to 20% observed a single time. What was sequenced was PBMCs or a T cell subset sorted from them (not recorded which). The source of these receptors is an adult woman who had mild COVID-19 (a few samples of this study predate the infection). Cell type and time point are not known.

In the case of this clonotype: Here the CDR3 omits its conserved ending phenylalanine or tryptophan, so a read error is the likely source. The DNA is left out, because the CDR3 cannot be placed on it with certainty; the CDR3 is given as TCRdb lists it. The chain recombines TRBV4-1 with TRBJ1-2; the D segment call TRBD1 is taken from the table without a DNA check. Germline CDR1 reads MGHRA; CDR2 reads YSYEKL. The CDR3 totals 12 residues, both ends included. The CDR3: CASSQPGQAPAL.

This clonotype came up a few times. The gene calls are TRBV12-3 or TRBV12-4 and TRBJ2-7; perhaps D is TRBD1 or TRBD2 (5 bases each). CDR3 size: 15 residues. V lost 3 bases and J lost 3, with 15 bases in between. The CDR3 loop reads CASSLRQGVFYEQYF. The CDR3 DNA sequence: TGTGCCAGCAGTTTGCGCCAGGGAGTCTTCTACGAGCAGTACTTC.

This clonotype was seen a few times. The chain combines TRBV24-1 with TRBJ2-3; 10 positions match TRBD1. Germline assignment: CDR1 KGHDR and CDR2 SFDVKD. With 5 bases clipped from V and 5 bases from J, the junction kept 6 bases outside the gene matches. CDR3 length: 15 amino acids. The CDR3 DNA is TGTGCCACCAGTGTTACAGGACAGGGGGGAGATACGCAGTATTTT. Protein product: CATSVTGQGGDTQYF.

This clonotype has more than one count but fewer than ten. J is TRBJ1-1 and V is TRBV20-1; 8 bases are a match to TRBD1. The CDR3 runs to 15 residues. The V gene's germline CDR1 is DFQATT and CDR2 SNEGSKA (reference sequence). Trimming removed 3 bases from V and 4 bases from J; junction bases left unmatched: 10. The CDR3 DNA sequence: TGCAGTGCTAGCCACTTTCAAGGGACAGGCACTGAAGCTTTCTTT. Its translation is CSASHFQGTGTEAFF.

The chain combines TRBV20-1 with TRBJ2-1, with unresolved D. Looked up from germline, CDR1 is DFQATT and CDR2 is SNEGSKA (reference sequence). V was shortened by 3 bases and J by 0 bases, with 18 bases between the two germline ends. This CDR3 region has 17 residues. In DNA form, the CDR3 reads TGCAGTGCTAGGTGGTTGGCGGATCCAAGCTCCTACAATGAGCAGTTCTTC. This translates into CSARWLADPSSYNEQFF.

The CDR3 here is CASGQGLNQETQYF. The CDR3 DNA reads TGTGCCAGCGGACAGGGGCTGAACCAAGAGACCCAGTACTTC. This chain uses TRBV2 with TRBJ2-5; TRBD1 agrees at 9 bases. V dropped 8 bases and J dropped 0; count of bases not matched to a gene: 4. Germline CDR1 is SNHLY and CDR2 is FYNNEI. This CDR3 spans 14 amino acids.

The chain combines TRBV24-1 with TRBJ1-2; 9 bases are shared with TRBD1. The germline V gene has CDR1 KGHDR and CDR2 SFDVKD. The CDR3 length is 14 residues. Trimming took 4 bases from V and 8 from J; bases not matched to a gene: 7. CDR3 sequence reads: CATSDPDRGNGYTF. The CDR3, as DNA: TGTGCCACCAGTGACCCGGACAGGGGTAACGGCTACACCTTC.

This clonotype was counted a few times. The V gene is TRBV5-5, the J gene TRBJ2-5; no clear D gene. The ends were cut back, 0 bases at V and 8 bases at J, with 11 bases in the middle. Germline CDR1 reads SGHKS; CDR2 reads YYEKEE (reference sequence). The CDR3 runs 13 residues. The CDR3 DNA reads TGTGCCAGCAGCTTGGCCACTGGACGAACCCAGTACTTC. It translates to CASSLATGRTQYF.

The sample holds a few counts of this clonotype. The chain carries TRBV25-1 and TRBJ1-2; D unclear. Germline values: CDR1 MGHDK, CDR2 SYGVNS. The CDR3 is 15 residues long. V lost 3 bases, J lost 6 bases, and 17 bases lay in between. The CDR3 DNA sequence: TGTGCCAGCAGTGATTGGGGAAATCCCTGGGATGGCTACACCTTC. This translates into CASSDWGNPWDGYTF.

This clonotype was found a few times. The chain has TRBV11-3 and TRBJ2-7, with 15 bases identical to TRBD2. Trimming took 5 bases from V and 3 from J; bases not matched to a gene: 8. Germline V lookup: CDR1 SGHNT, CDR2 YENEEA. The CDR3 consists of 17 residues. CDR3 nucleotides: TGTGCCAGCAGCGCAAGGGGACTAGCGGGAGGAAGCTACGAGCAGTACTTC. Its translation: CASSARGLAGGSYEQYF.

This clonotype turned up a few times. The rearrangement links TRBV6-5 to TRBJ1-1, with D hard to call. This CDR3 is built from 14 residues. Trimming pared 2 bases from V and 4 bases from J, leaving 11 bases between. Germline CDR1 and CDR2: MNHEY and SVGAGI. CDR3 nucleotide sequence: TGTGCCAGCAGTTACGGTTTCGGGAGCACTGAAGCTTTCTTT. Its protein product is CASSYGFGSTEAFF.

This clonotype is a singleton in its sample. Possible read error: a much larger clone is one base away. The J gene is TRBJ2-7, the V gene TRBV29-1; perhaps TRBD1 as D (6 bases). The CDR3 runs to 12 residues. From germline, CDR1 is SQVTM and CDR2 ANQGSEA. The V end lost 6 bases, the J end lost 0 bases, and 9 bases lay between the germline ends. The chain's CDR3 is CSVRQDSYEQYF. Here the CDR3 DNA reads TGCAGCGTCAGACAGGACTCCTACGAGCAGTACTTC.

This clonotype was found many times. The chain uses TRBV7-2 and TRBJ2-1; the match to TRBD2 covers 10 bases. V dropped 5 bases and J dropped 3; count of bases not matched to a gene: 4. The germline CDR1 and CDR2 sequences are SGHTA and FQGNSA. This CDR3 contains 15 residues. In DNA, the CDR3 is TGTGCCAGCAGCCTGAGGACTAGCGGCTACAATGAGCAGTTCTTC. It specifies CASSLRTSGYNEQFF. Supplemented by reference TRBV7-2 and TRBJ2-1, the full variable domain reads GAGVSQSPSNKVTEKGKDVELRCDPISGHTALYWYRQSLGQGLEFLIYFQGNSAPDKSGLPSDRFSAERTGGSVSTLTIQRTQQEDSAVYLCASSLRTSGYNEQFFGPGTRLTVL.

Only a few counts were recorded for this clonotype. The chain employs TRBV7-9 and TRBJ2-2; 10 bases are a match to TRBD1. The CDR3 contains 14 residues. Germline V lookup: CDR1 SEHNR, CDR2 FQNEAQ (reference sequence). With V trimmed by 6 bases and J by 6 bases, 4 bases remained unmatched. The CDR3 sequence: CASREGQGSGELFF. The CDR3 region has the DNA TGTGCCAGCAGAGAGGGACAGGGGTCCGGGGAGCTGTTTTTT. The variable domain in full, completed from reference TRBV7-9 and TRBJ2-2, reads DTGVSQNPRHKITKRGQNVTFRCDPISEHNRLYWYRQTLGQGPEFLTYFQNEAQLEKSRLLSDRFSAERPKGSFSTLEIQRTEQGDSAMYLCASREGQGSGELFFGEGSRLTVL.

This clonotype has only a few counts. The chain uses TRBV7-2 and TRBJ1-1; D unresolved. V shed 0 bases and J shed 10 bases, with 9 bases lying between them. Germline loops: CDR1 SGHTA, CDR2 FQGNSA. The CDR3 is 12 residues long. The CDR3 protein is CASSLAGSGAFF. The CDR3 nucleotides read TGTGCCAGCAGCTTAGCGGGCAGTGGAGCTTTCTTT.

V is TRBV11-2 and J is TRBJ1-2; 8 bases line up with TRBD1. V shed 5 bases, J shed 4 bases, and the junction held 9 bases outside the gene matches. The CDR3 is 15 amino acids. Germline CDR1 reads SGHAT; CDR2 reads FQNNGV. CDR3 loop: CASSPTTGVIYGYTF. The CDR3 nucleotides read TGTGCCAGCAGCCCTACGACAGGGGTGATCTATGGCTACACCTTC.

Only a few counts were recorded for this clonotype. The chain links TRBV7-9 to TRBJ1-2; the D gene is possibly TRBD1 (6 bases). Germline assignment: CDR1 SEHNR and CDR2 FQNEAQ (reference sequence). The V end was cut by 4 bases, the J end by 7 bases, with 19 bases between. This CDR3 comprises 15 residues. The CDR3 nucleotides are TGTGCCAGCAGCTCCGTTGGGGGGCCCCTAGGTGGCTACACCTTC. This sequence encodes CASSSVGGPLGGYTF.